These 30 T cell receptor beta chains originate from one sample sequenced in a study of control samples from healthy donors and cancer patients. Profiling relied on immunoSEQ multiplex PCR, and the TCRdb table lists in-frame clones only, not all of them. This repertoire shows roughly 80,000 clones, 92% found once; its top ten account for approximately 5.8%. Sequencing used blood. These receptors were taken from a woman in her sixties in good health.

The genes are TRBV10-3 and TRBJ2-7; D might be TRBD1 (6 bases). This CDR3 has 15 amino acids. V lost 3 bases, J lost 4 bases, and 16 bases lay in between. Looked up from germline, CDR1 is ENHRY and CDR2 is SYGVKD. The CDR3 here is CAISEHKAGVYEQYF. CDR3 sequence (DNA): TGTGCCATCAGTGAACATAAGGCAGGGGTGTACGAGCAGTACTTC.

The J gene is TRBJ1-2, the V gene TRBV5-1; no definite D call. V gave up 6 bases and J gave up 4 bases, with 16 bases separating them. The CDR3 loop spans 14 amino acids. Germline V gene data show CDR1 as SGHRS and CDR2 as YFSETQ. DNA of the CDR3: TGCGCCAGCACCCTCCCCCGCCCAGGCTATGGCTACACCTTC. It is translated as CASTLPRPGYGYTF.

The chain uses TRBV29-1 and TRBJ2-3; 10 bases fit TRBD2. With V trimmed by 7 bases and J by 5 bases, 9 bases remained unmatched. The length of the CDR3 is 14 residues. Germline CDR1 and CDR2: SQVTM and ANQGSEA. The CDR3 DNA sequence: TGCAGCGGTGGAACTAGCGGGACGGTAGATACGCAGTATTTT. This sequence encodes CSGGTSGTVDTQYF.

The V and J genes are TRBV30 and TRBJ2-5; D gene unclear. The CDR3 has 11 amino acids. Trimming removed 1 base from V and 3 bases from J, with 3 bases in between. From germline, CDR1 is GTSNPN and CDR2 SVGIG (reference sequence). CDR3 in amino acids: CAWSAKETQYF. CDR3 DNA sequence: TGTGCCTGGAGTGCCAAAGAGACCCAGTACTTC.

CDR3 DNA sequence: TGTGCCAGCACCGAATCAGGGACGTTTGCCTACGAGCAGTACTTC. Translating it yields CASTESGTFAYEQYF. The rearrangement links TRBV28 to TRBJ2-7; D may be TRBD1 or TRBD2 (5 bases each). The CDR3 sequence is 15 residues long. Deletions cut 7 bases from V and 2 bases from J, with 18 bases between. The germline gives CDR1 MDHEN, CDR2 SYDVKM.

CDR3 in amino acids: CASSPPPGGTDTQYF. CDR3 DNA: TGTGCCAGCTCACCACCTCCGGGGGGCACAGATACGCAGTATTTT. The chain links TRBV18 to TRBJ2-3, with D perhaps matching TRBD2 (6 bases). The CDR3 contains 15 residues. Germline V gene sequence: CDR1 KGHSH, CDR2 LQKENI. With 0 bases removed from V and 1 base from J, the gap between germline ends came to 8 bases.

The table lists this clone with a count of one. The chain employs TRBV5-6 and TRBJ1-6; D is perhaps TRBD1 (5 bases). Germline CDR1 reads SGHDT; CDR2 reads YYEEEE. The V end lost 4 bases, the J end lost 5 bases, and 19 bases lay between the germline ends. CDR3 length equals 17 residues. The CDR3 DNA reads TGTGCCAGCAGCCTTTCCTCTAGACAGCCAAATAATTCACCCCTCCACTTT. Its translation: CASSLSSRQPNNSPLHF. Together with reference TRBV5-6 and TRBJ1-6, the CDR3 gives the full variable domain: DAGVTQSPTHLIKTRGQQVTLRCSPKSGHDTVSWYQQALGQGPQFIFQYYEEEERQRGNFPDRFSGHQFPNYSSELNVNALLLGDSALYLCASSLSSRQPNNSPLHFGNGTRLTVT.

This chain links TRBV19 with TRBJ2-3; 8 bases line up with TRBD2. J was trimmed by 0 bases and V by 10 bases; bases with no gene match: 9. CDR3 size: 15 residues. Germline assignment: CDR1 LNHDA and CDR2 SQIVND (reference sequence). The DNA for the CDR3 is TGTGCCACAATGGGGGGACTAGGAAGCACAGATACGCAGTATTTT. Amino acid sequence: CATMGGLGSTDTQYF.

The chain joins TRBV9 to TRBJ2-1; 9 bases line up with TRBD1. Germline lookup yields CDR1 SGDLS and CDR2 YYNGEE. The CDR3 contains 19 residues. The V segment lost 0 bases and the J segment 1 base; nucleotides outside the gene matches: 11. The DNA for the CDR3 is TGTGCCAGCAGCGTAGGTGTCTGGGGACAGGGACGTTCCTACAATGAGCAGTTCTTC. It is translated as CASSVGVWGQGRSYNEQFF.

This chain connects TRBV7-3 to TRBJ2-3, with 12 bases that match TRBD2. The germline gives CDR1 SGHTA, CDR2 FQGTGA. The CDR3 length is 16 residues. The ends lost 1 base at V and 5 bases at J; junction bases unmatched: 4. CDR3 amino acids: CASSLRPGLAGDTQYF. CDR3 nucleotide sequence: TGTGCCAGCAGCTTAAGACCGGGACTAGCGGGAGATACGCAGTATTTT.

The rearrangement links TRBV7-9 to TRBJ2-1; no firm D call. The CDR3 contains 11 residues. Trimming removed 2 bases from V and 8 bases from J, with 4 bases in between. From germline, CDR1 is SEHNR and CDR2 FQNEAQ (reference sequence). The CDR3 loop reads CASSLIDEQFF. The CDR3 bases are TGTGCCAGCAGCTTAATCGATGAGCAGTTCTTC. Full variable domain (missing parts from reference TRBV7-9 and TRBJ2-1): DTGVSQNPRHKITKRGQNVTFRCDPISEHNRLYWYRQTLGQGPEFLTYFQNEAQLEKSRLLSDRFSAERPKGSFSTLEIQRTEQGDSAMYLCASSLIDEQFFGPGTRLTVL.

The J gene is TRBJ2-1, the V gene TRBV4-1, with 14 bases matching TRBD2. CDR1 MGHRA and CDR2 YSYEKL come from the germline V gene. This CDR3 contains 18 residues. The V segment lost 4 bases and the J segment 10 bases; nucleotides outside the gene matches: 15. CDR3 protein: CASSRFPTGTSGSNEQFF. The CDR3 bases are TGCGCCAGCAGCCGGTTCCCCACCGGGACTAGCGGGAGTAACGAGCAGTTCTTC.

The rearrangement joins TRBV27 to TRBJ2-7, with 8 nucleotides matching TRBD1. Germline V gene data show CDR1 as MNHEY and CDR2 as SMNVEV (reference sequence). V shed 5 bases and J 3 bases; nucleotides not matched to a gene: 9. This CDR3 has 15 residues. CDR3 DNA sequence: TGTGCCAGCAGTGTGACAGGGGTCTATATCTACGAGCAGTACTTC. As protein: CASSVTGVYIYEQYF.

The chain uses TRBV5-1 and TRBJ2-1, with 7 bases that match TRBD1. Germline V gene lookup returns CDR1 SGHRS and CDR2 YFSETQ. This CDR3 has 14 amino acids. V lost 4 bases to trimming and J lost 7 bases; unmatched junction nucleotides: 8. CDR3 bases: TGCGCCAGCAGCCCGGGACAGACGGAAAATGAGCAGTTCTTC. Its translation is CASSPGQTENEQFF.

This sequence joins TRBV28 and TRBJ2-7; the match to TRBD1 covers 8 bases. CDR1 MDHEN and CDR2 SYDVKM come from the germline V gene. With V trimmed by 6 bases and J by 3 bases, 7 bases remained unmatched. The length of the CDR3 is 14 residues. The CDR3 reads CASRTTGGSYEQYF. The CDR3, as DNA: TGTGCCAGCAGGACAACAGGGGGGAGCTACGAGCAGTACTTC. Using reference TRBV28 and TRBJ2-7 for the parts outside the CDR3, the full variable domain is DVKVTQSSRYLVKRTGEKVFLECVQDMDHENMFWYRQDPGLGLRLIYFSYDVKMKEKGDIPEGYSVSREKKERFSLILESASTNQTSMYLCASRTTGGSYEQYFGPGTRLTVT.

This clone was seen a handful of times. CDR3 DNA: TGTGCCAGCAGTCGGGAGGCGGGGAAACTGTTTTTT. This translates into CASSREAGKLFF. The chain combines TRBV12-3 or TRBV12-4 with TRBJ1-4; D is unclear. The ends were cut back, 5 bases at V and 11 bases at J, with 12 bases in the middle. The CDR3 is made up of 12 amino acids.

The genes are TRBV6-4 and TRBJ2-3; D not certain. V was trimmed by 5 bases and J by 0 bases, leaving 9 bases between them. CDR3 length equals 14 residues. Germline V lookup: CDR1 MRHNA, CDR2 SNTAGT. The CDR3 reads CASSIATSTDTQYF. In DNA form, the CDR3 reads TGTGCCAGCAGTATCGCTACCAGCACAGATACGCAGTATTTT.

Concerning this clone: The junction does not match germline at one end; this may be a read error. This chain uses TRBV10-2 with TRBJ1-4, with D unclear. Germline CDR1 WSHSY, CDR2 SAAADI. The CDR3 spans 15 residues. The CDR3 nucleotides are TGCGCCAGCAGTGAGTCCAGTCCAACTAATAAAAAACTGTTTTTT. This gives the protein CASSESSPTNKKLFF.

The CDR3 DNA follows: TGTGCCAGTAGTTCCCGGACAGGGGGTGATAATTCACCCCTCCACTTT. Encoded protein: CASSSRTGGDNSPLHF. The chain combines TRBV19 with TRBJ1-6, with 10 bases identical to TRBD1. V was pared by 5 bases and J by 5 bases, with 6 bases of the junction left unmatched. The CDR3 extends over 16 amino acids. Germline assignment: CDR1 LNHDA and CDR2 SQIVND (reference sequence).

The chain uses TRBV7-9 and TRBJ2-7, with 12 bases identical to TRBD2. The CDR3 extends over 14 amino acids. Germline CDR1 reads SEHNR; CDR2 reads FQNEAQ (reference sequence). J was trimmed by 5 bases and V by 4 bases; bases with no gene match: 3. The DNA of the CDR3 is TGTGCCAGCAGCTCTAGCGGGAGGGCCCACGAGCAGTACTTC. Amino acids: CASSSSGRAHEQYF.

Written as DNA, the CDR3 is TGTGCCAGCAGCCCGTGGCAGGGGGATGCCACCGGGGAGCTGTTTTTT. It specifies CASSPWQGDATGELFF. This chain links TRBV5-8 with TRBJ2-2; 7 bases line up with TRBD1. Germline-derived CDR1 and CDR2 are SGHTS and YDEGEE. The V and J ends lost 4 bases and 4 bases, in that order; junction bases with no gene match: 10. The CDR3 loop spans 16 amino acids. Variable domain in full (rest from reference TRBV5-8 and TRBJ2-2): EAGVTQSPTHLIKTRGQQATLRCSPISGHTSVYWYQQALGLGLQFLLWYDEGEERNRGNFPPRFSGRQFPNYSSELNVNALELEDSALYLCASSPWQGDATGELFFGEGSRLTVL.

This chain links TRBV3-1 (or the pseudogene TRBV3-2) with TRBJ1-1; 11 bases fit TRBD1. Germline CDR1 LGHDT, CDR2 YNNKEL (reference sequence). CDR3 length: 16 amino acids. V shed 3 bases and J 5 bases; nucleotides not matched to a gene: 8. CDR3 nucleotide sequence: TGTGCCAGCAGCCACTATGGACAGGGGGCGAGTACTGAAGCTTTCTTT. Encoded protein: CASSHYGQGASTEAFF.

The rearrangement joins TRBV5-1 to TRBJ2-7; TRBD1 aligns across 10 bases. The germline V gene has CDR1 SGHRS and CDR2 YFSETQ. The CDR3 length is 15 residues. The ends lost 1 base at V and 4 bases at J; junction bases unmatched: 5. In nucleotides, the CDR3 is TGCGCCAGCAGCTTGCTGGGACAGGGGTTTTACGAGCAGTACTTC. This codes for CASSLLGQGFYEQYF.

This clone was counted a single time. This rearrangement joins TRBV10-3 to TRBJ2-5; D possibly uses TRBD1 or TRBD2 (5 bases each). Germline-derived CDR1 and CDR2 are ENHRY and SYGVKD. Trimming took off 6 bases at V and 1 base at J, with 9 bases between the two ends. This CDR3 has 13 amino acids. DNA of the CDR3: TGTGCCATCAGACCCGGGACCCAAGAGACCCAGTACTTC. This gives the protein CAIRPGTQETQYF.

The chain employs TRBV9 and TRBJ1-6, with TRBD1 matching over 8 bases. J gave up 14 bases and V 3 bases, and 4 bases lay outside the gene matches. Germline CDR1 SGDLS, CDR2 YYNGEE. The CDR3 has 12 amino acids. This CDR3 reads CASSGDRPTLHF. For the CDR3, the DNA is TGTGCCAGCAGCGGGGACAGGCCCACCCTCCACTTT.

The chain couples TRBV7-2 to TRBJ1-5; D remains unclear. Germline CDR1 SGHTA, CDR2 FQGNSA. The CDR3 length is 13 residues. V lost 1 base and J 3 bases, leaving 4 bases between the germline ends. CDR3 sequence (DNA): TGTGCCAGCAGCTTAGGACTCAATCAGCCCCAGCATTTT. Amino acid sequence: CASSLGLNQPQHF.

The V gene is TRBV7-2, the J gene TRBJ2-4; D call uncertain. The CDR3 is made up of 14 amino acids. CDR1 SGHTA and CDR2 FQGNSA come from the germline V gene. V was clipped by 5 bases and J by 2 bases, with 10 bases between them. CDR3 loop: CASSLVLSKNIQYF. In DNA form, the CDR3 reads TGTGCCAGCAGCCTTGTCCTTTCCAAAAACATTCAGTACTTC.

The rearrangement uses TRBV19 and TRBJ1-5; tentative D call: TRBD1 (5 bases). The CDR3 consists of 15 residues. Deletions cut 5 bases from V and 2 bases from J, with 13 bases between. The V gene's germline CDR1 is LNHDA and CDR2 SQIVND (reference sequence). CDR3 nucleotide sequence: TGTGCCAGTAGTGACCTAGTGGGGGGCAATCAGCCCCAGCATTTT. This codes for CASSDLVGGNQPQHF.

This chain joins TRBV27 and TRBJ1-5; a possible D gene is TRBD1 (6 bases). The CDR3 spans 16 residues. Germline CDR1 reads MNHEY; CDR2 reads SMNVEV (reference sequence). V lost 5 bases and J lost 2, with 16 bases in between. CDR3 sequence (DNA): TGTGCCAGCAGTCCCCGGGGTAGGGGGGGCAATCAGCCCCAGCATTTT. Translation: CASSPRGRGGNQPQHF.

The genes are TRBV20-1 and TRBJ2-1; 8 bases match TRBD2. V shed 3 bases, J shed 4 bases, and the junction held 5 bases outside the gene matches. Germline V gives CDR1 DFQATT, CDR2 SNEGSKA (reference sequence). The CDR3 is 14 residues long. In DNA form, the CDR3 reads TGCAGTGCTAGTTCGACTAGCGTATACAATGAGCAGTTCTTC. Translating gives CSASSTSVYNEQFF.